A single sample gave rise to the 5 T cell receptor beta chains below, sequenced in a study of T-cell memory formation after mild COVID-19. From the 5' RACE reads, TCRdb called clonotypes with MiXCR, one entry per CDR3 protein. The sample has a few hundred thousand distinct CDR3 sequences, 14% seen once. The sample taken for sequencing was PBMCs or a T cell subset sorted from them (not recorded which). Every receptor here comes from a man aged 18 to 30 who had mild COVID-19 (a few samples of this study predate the infection). Cell type and time point are not known.

This clonotype appeared many times. The rearrangement links TRBV20-1 to TRBJ2-1; no reliable D call. The CDR3 runs 14 residues. Looked up from germline, CDR1 is DFQATT and CDR2 is SNEGSKA (reference sequence). V shed 6 bases and J shed 0 bases, with 12 bases lying between them. The CDR3 is CSAPLSGSYNEQFF. The CDR3 DNA reads TGCAGTGCACCACTGTCTGGCTCCTACAATGAGCAGTTCTTC.

The CDR3 protein is CASSSRQGEGSYEQYV. In DNA form, the CDR3 reads TGTGCCAGCAGCTCTCGACAGGGGGAAGGCTCCTACGAGCAGTACGTC. The chain recombines TRBV7-8 with TRBJ2-7, with TRBD1 identical over 9 bases. CDR1 SGHVS and CDR2 FQNEAQ come from the germline V gene. The length of the CDR3 is 16 residues. Germline trimming cut 4 bases from V and 0 bases from J; bases unmatched to any gene: 7.

This clonotype was picked up many times. This rearrangement joins TRBV4-1 to TRBJ2-2; 8 bases are shared with TRBD2. V gave up 6 bases and J gave up 4 bases; unmatched junction bases: 10. This CDR3 region has 16 residues. Germline V lookup: CDR1 MGHRA, CDR2 YSYEKL. CDR3 in amino acids: CASSHRGGSGTGELFF. As DNA, the CDR3 is TGCGCCAGCAGTCACCGGGGGGGCTCTGGCACCGGGGAGCTGTTTTTT.

This clonotype came up a few times. The chain links TRBV7-2 to TRBJ1-1; 7 nucleotides agree with TRBD1. There are 15 residues in the CDR3. With 3 bases clipped from V and 3 bases from J, the junction kept 7 bases outside the gene matches. Per the germline V gene, CDR1 is SGHTA and CDR2 is FQGNSA. CDR3 nucleotide sequence: TGTGCCAGCAGCTTTCTTTCAGGGGGGTACACTGAAGCTTTCTTT. Its translation is CASSFLSGGYTEAFF. The variable domain in full, with the rest retrieved from reference TRBV7-2 and TRBJ1-1, is GAGVSQSPSNKVTEKGKDVELRCDPISGHTALYWYRQSLGQGLEFLIYFQGNSAPDKSGLPSDRFSAERTGGSVSTLTIQRTQQEDSAVYLCASSFLSGGYTEAFFGQGTRLTVV.

The chain has TRBV6-5 and TRBJ1-2, with 9 bases that match TRBD1. The CDR3 totals 13 residues. Germline V CDR1 and CDR2: MNHEY, SVGAGI. Trimming at V came to 6 bases and at J to 8 bases, leaving 7 bases not matched to a gene. The CDR3 bases are TGTGCCAGCAGCCCGTGGACAGGGGAAGGCTACACCTTC. Translation gives CASSPWTGEGYTF.